The T cell receptor (beta chain) under discussion was sequenced for a study of T-cell memory formation after mild COVID-19. V was pared by 2 bases and J by 3 bases, with 2 bases of the junction left unmatched. CDR3 length equals 15 residues. Looked up from germline, CDR1 is MGHRA and CDR2 is YSYEKL. 5'RACE primed at constant segments yielded TCR alpha and TCR beta cDNA libraries bearing sample barcodes and UMIs. Each CDR3 protein is one row after TCRdb ran MiXCR on the 5' RACE reads. In the table there are hundreds of thousands of distinct CDR3 sequences, roughly an eighth of which are singletons. This clonotype showed up many times. What it recognizes is unknown. Whole-study results and caveats: Contracting clones from day 15 to 85 had balanced CD4/CD8; later expanders favoured CD4+. Among CD4+ contracting clones, most were CM and EM, and CD8+ ones EMRA. Still unconfirmed is whether the second-wave clones peaking on day 37 recognized SARS-CoV-2.

Sequenced material: PBMCs or a T cell subset sorted from them (not recorded which). The chain couples TRBV4-1 to TRBJ2-1, with 9 bases matching TRBD1. The sequence was collected from a man younger than 35 who had mild COVID-19 (a few samples of this study predate the infection). Cell type and time point are not known. The CDR3 protein is CASSQPGQGYNEQFF. The CDR3 nucleotides read TGCGCCAGCAGCCAACCGGGACAGGGCTACAATGAGCAGTTCTTC.